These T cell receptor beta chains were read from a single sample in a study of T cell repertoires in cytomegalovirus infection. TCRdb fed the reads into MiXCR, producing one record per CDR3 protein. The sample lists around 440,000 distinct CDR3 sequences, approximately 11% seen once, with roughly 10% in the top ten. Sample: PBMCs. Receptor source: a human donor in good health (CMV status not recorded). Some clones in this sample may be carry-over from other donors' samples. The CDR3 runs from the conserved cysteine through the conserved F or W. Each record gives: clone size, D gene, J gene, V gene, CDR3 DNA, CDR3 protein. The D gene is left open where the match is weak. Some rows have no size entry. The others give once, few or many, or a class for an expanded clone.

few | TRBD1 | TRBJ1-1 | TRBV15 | TGTGCCACCAGCAGTGACAGGGGCTCTGAAGCTTTCTTT | CATSSDRGSEAFF
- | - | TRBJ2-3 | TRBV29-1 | TGCAGCGTTGAATCCGGGAATACGCAGTATTTT | CSVESGNTQYF
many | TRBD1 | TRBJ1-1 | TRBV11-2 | TGTGCCAGCAGCAACTGGACAGGGGTTGGTGAAGCTTTCTTT | CASSNWTGVGEAFF
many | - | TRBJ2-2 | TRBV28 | TGTGCCAGCAGCCTCGACAGCACCAACACCGGGGAGCTGTTTTTT | CASSLDSTNTGELFF
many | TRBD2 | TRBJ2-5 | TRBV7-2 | TGTGCCAGCAGCCCCCCCGGTGGGCTAGCGGGTGGAGAGACCCAGTACTTC | CASSPPGGLAGGETQYF
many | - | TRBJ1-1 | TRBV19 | TGTGCCAGTAGGATCGGGAACACTGAAGCTTTCTTT | CASRIGNTEAFF
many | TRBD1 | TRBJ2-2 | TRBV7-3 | TGTGCCAGCAGCTCCGGGACAGACAACACCGGGGAGCTGTTTTTT | CASSSGTDNTGELFF
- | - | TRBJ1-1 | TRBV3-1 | TGTGCCAGCAGCCGACTTGGGGCTGAAGCTTTCTTT | CASSRLGAEAFF
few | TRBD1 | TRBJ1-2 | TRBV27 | TGTGCCAGCAGCCGAACAGGGGGCCGATTTGGCTACACCTTC | CASSRTGGRFGYTF
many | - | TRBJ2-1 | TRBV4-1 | TGCGCCAGCAGCCACCCGGGGAGCTACAATGAGCAGTTCTTC | CASSHPGSYNEQFF